The source of this TCR beta chain is a study of T cell responses to AZD1222 COVID-19 vaccine (dated by TCRdb to about 2021). Background on the whole study: AZD1222 recipients whose second dose came at about 4 weeks and those whose second dose came at about 12 weeks were combined into one group, since spike-specific TCR depth and breadth did not differ between the two schedules. A total of 230 to 250 trial participants underwent TCR sequencing, of whom about 210 received two doses of AZD1222 and 26 received two doses of the MenACWY control vaccine. Enrollment into the trials was organized by age into subgroups of 18-55, 56-69 and 70-plus years, and those subgroups contained about 160, 30 and 59 TCR-sequenced participants, respectively. What the authors observed across the whole study: No day 14 peak-response samples were available, so repertoires were characterized only after the peak T cell response. Participants were mostly white British, with more females than males. The authors suggested clonal diversity may have been underestimated. A significant rise in spike-specific TCR breadth and depth was observed after two AZD1222 doses relative to day 0 and relative to MenACWY recipients. The 56-69-year group was small, and its depth increase did not reach significance, likely because of low power. Conclusions about previously exposed vaccinees are limited, since just 6 or 7 AZD1222 recipients were seropositive for SARS-CoV-2 at baseline. Nearly half of unique spike-specific TCRs reportedly recognized epitopes outside regions mutated in the B.1.351 and B.1.1.7 variants. The vaccine-associated CD4 TCRs covered the entire spike protein, and the dominant responses fell in regions 160-218 and 743-854.

The CDR3 regions of human TCRbeta chains were analyzed by immunosequencing. In the paper's pipeline: Repertoire TCRs were matched against a reference library of SARS-CoV-2-specific TCRs generated with the MIRA antigen-specificity platform. Breadth meant the fraction of unique TCRs that were SARS-CoV-2-associated, whereas depth meant the fraction of total T cells that were SARS-CoV-2-associated. Using the MIRA data, every spike-specific TCR was mapped to the spike region that the TCR reacted to and assigned to either a CD4 or a CD8 class. Log10-transformed breadth and depth values were compared by one-way ANOVA with Sidak's multiple comparisons tests. Entries here come from immuneACCESS through TCRdb and include only in-frame sequences with V and J called. Some clones fail to appear in such tables; in the studies checked, an unresolved V gene covers under half of the shortfall, and the cause of the remainder is unknown. That table is the source of V, J and clone size, and D and trimming were worked out from the DNA. This sample gives some 150,000 clones in total; roughly nine tenths of them show up just once. The biggest ten clones account for 1.5% to 2% of the sample.

The germline V gene gives CDR1 as SGDLS and CDR2 as YYNGEE. Trimming leaves V shorter by 3 bases and J shorter by 2 bases, with the junction holding 9 bases beyond the gene matches. The CDR3, cysteine through phenylalanine, is 18 amino acids long. Left in the record is the CDR3 DNA by itself, 54 bases read in frame from the first base. The meaning of the sample's time point label: baseline before first vaccination. Samples from vaccinated people were obtained from the UK trials COV001 and COV002, which included a single-blind randomized controlled phase 2/3 trial of AZD1222 (ChAdOx1 nCoV-19) in healthy adults. For TCRbeta chain sequencing, PBMC samples from trial participants were taken at day 0 and at day 28 after the second dose. Concerning this clone: It has no known antigen specificity. No base qualities exist here, and no much larger clone lies one base off it.

The sample in question was peripheral blood, obtained on day 0 of AZD1222 vaccination. The chain uses TRBV9 and TRBJ2-5; a stretch of 14 junction bases matches TRBD2. This clonotype originated in an adult in good health. CDR3 loop: CASSEGTSGRKIQETQYF. At the DNA level, the sequence is TGTGCCAGCAGCGAAGGGACTAGCGGGAGAAAGATTCAAGAGACCCAGTACTTC. Where the CDR3 stops, the reference TRBV9 and TRBJ2-5 genes take over; the full variable domain is DSGVTQTPKHLITATGQRVTLRCSPRSGDLSVYWYQQSLDQGLQFLIQYYNGEERAKGNILERFSAQQFPDLHSELNLSSLELGDSALYFCASSEGTSGRKIQETQYFGPGTRLLVL.